This TCR beta chain was retrieved from a study of human T cells and chemical hapten exposure listed by TCRdb under 2021. For context, the study as a whole: For sensitization, 2% DPC in acetone was applied to a 2 cm by 2 cm area of upper inner arm skin. Throughout the approximately 22-week study period, patients were also given weekly therapeutic DPC doses on the scalp. Patch testing was done on the upper back using Finn chambers containing 0.01% DPC, and results were scored after 6 days according to International Contact Dermatitis Research Group standards. The mostly female patient cohort included alopecia areata with under or over 50% scalp involvement, alopecia totalis and alopecia universalis. Libraries were pooled for sequencing, and per-sample TCR yields varied mainly because of small differences in library volumes within the pool. Peripheral blood TCR repertoire changes were tracked in vivo in alopecia patients during primary and secondary sensitization to the hapten diphenylcyclopropenone (DPC). Blood samples were taken from patients before sensitization (week 0) and at 2, 6 and about 24 weeks after DPC sensitization. About 28 alopecia patients gave blood for TCR sequencing at one to four time points (pre-sensitization, 2, 6 and 24 weeks). On the study overall, not on this receptor specifically: DPC sensitization did not change how many TCRs were above 1 in 1000 frequency, and no evidence was found of alterations in global repertoire structure. A positive correlation was found between the number of PT1 expanded TCRs and patch test score, with significance reached at thresholds 8, 16 and 32 but not 4. After repeated subsampling, changes were observed in the strength of the expansion versus patch-test correlation and in the threshold at which the correlation became significant. Expanded TCRs formed significantly more large CDR3 similarity clusters than pre-sensitization or healthy control sets, consistent with antigen-driven responses. Because all patients had alopecia, a presumed autoimmune disease, the immune response of the patients might differ from that of healthy individuals.

This clonotype was observed many times. The antigen this receptor binds is unknown. Per-nucleotide qualities are absent, and no much larger clonotype sits a single base away. Library preparation was by RACE. TCRdb records NextSeq 500 as the sequencer. Library preparation attached unique molecular identifiers to individual cDNA molecules for quantitative, reproducible TCR counting. From each blood RNA sample, both TCR alpha and TCR beta chains were sequenced. The authors processed their data as follows. Samples had a median of roughly 91,000 TCRs, with a range from 23,224 to 690,600. V, J and CDR3 annotation of the TCR reads was carried out using the Decombinator software suite. To make PS versus PT1 abundance plots, every sample was subsampled to the same number of TCRs (28,000). TCRs were defined as expanded if absent before sensitization and observed at least eight times at the 2-week time point. Using fastp at Q25 and MiXCR, TCRdb reprocessed the public reads and kept productive beta chains. One record per CDR3 amino acid sequence lists the most common genes and DNA. The V and J calls reflect TCRdb's pipeline rather than the authors' work. The sample contains some 360,000 distinct CDR3 sequences, more than 4.5% of them found a single time. In total, the top ten clones hold approximately 2.4% of the sample.

The sample's time point label, in plain terms: pre-sensitization, week 0. According to the study, the label for this sample's treatment or condition signals: therapeutic diphenylcyclopropenone sensitization with weekly scalp DPC. At each patch-test visit, blood was drawn before the patch test was applied. Patients were considered eligible if aged 18 to 70, diagnosed with alopecia and deemed suitable for DPC therapy, and patients were excluded if pregnant. Total RNA was extracted from unfractionated whole blood collected in Tempus Blood RNA tubes. This clonotype originated in a woman between 50 and 59 years old with alopecia areata. Some clones in this sample may be carry-over from other donors' samples. The sequences come from whole blood, collected in connection with sensitization to the hapten diphenylcyclopropenone (DPC).

The CDR3: CASTGLAGAADTQYF. The nucleotide sequence is given as TGTGCCAGCACGGGACTAGCGGGAGCCGCAGATACGCAGTATTTT. Recombination joined TRBV28 with TRBJ2-3, with TRBD2 matching 14 junction bases. Reading the germline V gene gives CDR1 MDHEN and CDR2 SYDVKM. Reading from cysteine to phenylalanine, the CDR3 counts 15 amino acids. Only CDR3 DNA is held: 45 bases, read in frame from base 1. Relative to germline, V is missing 7 bases and J is missing 4 bases, with 4 bases of the junction outside any gene match.